A single sample is the source of the 21 T cell receptor beta chains below, sequenced in a study of cytomegalovirus exposure and HLA in healthy donors. The PCR employed 60 Vbeta primers together with 13 Jbeta primers. The table came from immunoSEQ multiplex PCR; TCRdb's copy has only in-frame clones and leaves some out. The data contain about 84,000 clones, more than 50% of them singletons. The sequenced sample was PBMCs. All receptors derive from a woman between 40 and 55 years old in good health and CMV-seropositive.

The J gene is TRBJ2-3, the V gene TRBV10-3; TRBD1 matches 7 bases. The CDR3 is 14 residues long. CDR1 is ENHRY, CDR2 SYGVKD, per germline. Trimming took 10 bases from V and 2 from J; bases not matched to a gene: 9. The DNA of the CDR3 is TGTGCCACTGGCCCGGACAGGCCCACAGATACGCAGTATTTT. This gives the protein CATGPDRPTDTQYF.

The CDR3 sequence: CANFTWLGGLSYEQYF. The CDR3 nucleotides are TGTGCCAACTTCACTTGGTTAGGGGGCTTGTCCTACGAGCAGTACTTC. The chain is built from TRBV18 and TRBJ2-7, with 7 bases identical to TRBD1. The J segment lost 1 base and the V segment lost 10 bases, leaving 16 bases of the junction unmatched. Germline V CDR1 and CDR2: KGHSH, LQKENI. The CDR3 loop spans 16 amino acids.

The chain couples TRBV7-2 to TRBJ1-2; D call uncertain. V dropped 5 bases and J dropped 8 bases, with 15 bases sitting between them. The CDR3 extends over 13 amino acids. The V gene's germline CDR1 is SGHTA and CDR2 FQGNSA. The CDR3 DNA sequence: TGTGCCAGCAGCCCGGAATCTGCCAGGGGCTACACCTTC. Translated: CASSPESARGYTF.

Worth noting for this clone: Mismatch with germline at one junction end may stem from a read error. The V and J genes are TRBV6-1 and TRBJ2-3; the match to TRBD2 covers 7 bases. The CDR3 loop spans 14 amino acids. Germline lookup yields CDR1 MNHNS and CDR2 SASEGT. Here the CDR3 DNA reads TGTGCCAGCTGTGGCGGGAGTGTAACAGATATGCAGTATTTT. Encoded protein: CASCGGSVTDMQYF.

This clone appeared a few times. For the CDR3, the DNA is TGTGCCAGCAGCCCTGGGGGGGGGCAATCCCGGGCTGAAGCTTTCTTT. It encodes CASSPGGGQSRAEAFF. V gene TRBV5-4 combines with J gene TRBJ1-1; possible D gene TRBD1, 6 bases. The CDR3 runs 16 residues. CDR1 is SGHNT, CDR2 YYREEE, per germline (reference sequence). V gave up 4 bases and J gave up 6 bases, with 22 bases separating them.

The chain employs TRBV21-1 and TRBJ2-1; the table's D gene call, TRBD1, was not cross checked with the DNA. TRBV21-1 represents a pseudogene. This CDR3 spans 14 amino acids. The CDR3 region has the DNA TGTGCCAGCGGACAGGCGGACAGGTACAATGAGCAGTTCTTC. Translated, it gives CASGQADRYNEQFF.

On this clone itself: Likely a read error: the CDR3 ends without its conserved phenylalanine or tryptophan. The DNA is left out, because the CDR3 cannot be placed on it with certainty; the CDR3 is given as TCRdb lists it. The chain's CDR3 is CASSQPTGVPPL. The chain employs TRBV18 and TRBJ1-4; no DNA check was done on the table's D call, TRBD1. The CDR3 has 12 residues if both end residues are counted. The germline gives CDR1 KGHSH, CDR2 LQKENI.

This chain uses TRBV11-2 with TRBJ1-4; D is unclear. Germline lookup yields CDR1 SGHAT and CDR2 FQNNGV. The length of the CDR3 is 11 residues. The V gene lost 8 bases and the J gene lost 8 bases, with 9 bases spanning the gap. DNA for the CDR3: TGTGCCAGCGCCCTCGGGGAAAAACTGTTTTTT. This sequence encodes CASALGEKLFF.

A remark on this clone: The sample has other DNA sequences that encode this CDR3 too. This chain links TRBV29-1 with TRBJ1-3; D gene uncertain. The CDR3 sequence is 13 residues long. CDR1 is SQVTM and CDR2 is ANQGSEA in the germline V gene. Trimming removed 2 bases from V and 0 bases from J, with 5 bases in between. The CDR3 nucleotides are TGCAGCGTTGAACAGGTCTCTGGAAACACCATATATTTT. It yields the protein CSVEQVSGNTIYF.

This sequence joins TRBV5-4 and TRBJ1-2, with D unresolved. Germline CDR1 SGHNT, CDR2 YYREEE (reference sequence). Deletions cut 2 bases from V and 1 base from J, with 6 bases between. The CDR3 is 13 residues long. CDR3 protein: CASSFVGNYGYTF. In DNA form, the CDR3 reads TGTGCCAGCAGCTTCGTCGGTAACTATGGCTACACCTTC.

This clone occurred a few times. This chain links TRBV15 with TRBJ2-4; TRBD2 might be the D (6 bases). Germline lookup yields CDR1 LNHNV and CDR2 YYDKDF (reference sequence). Trimming shortened V by 0 bases and J by 5 bases, and 14 bases separated the two germline ends. The CDR3 contains 16 residues. CDR3 sequence (DNA): TGTGCCACCAGCAGAGATCCGGGGGTACCCCAAAACATTCAGTACTTC. It translates to CATSRDPGVPQNIQYF.

The chain couples TRBV7-2 to TRBJ2-1; no clear D. The V end lost 1 base, the J end lost 6 bases, and 10 bases lay between the germline ends. CDR3 length: 14 residues. The germline V gene encodes CDR1 SGHTA and CDR2 FQGNSA. The CDR3 region is CASSLVSSFNEQFF. The CDR3 region has the DNA TGTGCCAGCAGCTTAGTTTCTAGTTTCAATGAGCAGTTCTTC. Together with reference TRBV7-2 and TRBJ2-1, the CDR3 gives the full variable domain: GAGVSQSPSNKVTEKGKDVELRCDPISGHTALYWYRQSLGQGLEFLIYFQGNSAPDKSGLPSDRFSAERTGGSVSTLTIQRTQQEDSAVYLCASSLVSSFNEQFFGPGTRLTVL.

The chain is built from TRBV10-2 and TRBJ1-3, with TRBD1 as a possible D gene (6 bases). V dropped 5 bases and J dropped 3 bases, with 11 bases sitting between them. The CDR3 has 14 amino acids. Germline CDR1 WSHSY, CDR2 SAAADI. The CDR3 loop is CASSRGADGNTIYF. The CDR3 DNA reads as TGCGCCAGCAGTCGGGGGGCTGATGGAAACACCATATATTTT.

This clone was picked up a small number of times. V is TRBV28 and J is TRBJ1-2; 7 nucleotides agree with TRBD1. Germline CDR1 and CDR2: MDHEN and SYDVKM. CDR3 size: 14 residues. The trim removed 5 bases at V and 9 bases at J, leaving 12 bases unmatched. The CDR3 coding sequence is TGTGCCAGCAGTCGAGAGGGGGCTGCGGTACGCTACACCTTC. It is translated as CASSREGAAVRYTF.

This chain joins TRBV27 and TRBJ2-1; tentatively, D is TRBD1 (6 bases). V was clipped by 5 bases and J by 7 bases, with 18 bases between them. CDR3 length: 15 amino acids. The germline CDR1 and CDR2 sequences are MNHEY and SMNVEV (reference sequence). The DNA of the CDR3 is TGTGCCAGCAGTCCCCCCATATTCAGGGGTAATGAGCAGTTCTTC. Protein sequence: CASSPPIFRGNEQFF.

The chain carries TRBV28 and TRBJ2-1; 12 bases line up with TRBD2. Germline V gene sequence: CDR1 MDHEN, CDR2 SYDVKM. The CDR3 consists of 16 residues. Losses at the gene ends were 5 bases for V and 5 bases for J; bases not matched to a gene: 7. In DNA, the CDR3 is TGTGCCAGCAGTCCGGCGACTAGCGGGAGAGACAATGAGCAGTTCTTC. This gives the protein CASSPATSGRDNEQFF.

This chain connects TRBV7-2 to TRBJ1-1, with 11 bases lining up with TRBD1. The CDR3 is made up of 19 amino acids. The trim removed 5 bases at V and 0 bases at J, leaving 14 bases unmatched. Germline loops: CDR1 SGHTA, CDR2 FQGNSA. CDR3 residues: CASSILFWGQGGLNTEAFF. CDR3 coding DNA: TGTGCCAGCAGCATACTGTTTTGGGGACAGGGGGGGTTGAACACTGAAGCTTTCTTT. The whole variable domain, remainder taken from reference TRBV7-2 and TRBJ1-1, is GAGVSQSPSNKVTEKGKDVELRCDPISGHTALYWYRQSLGQGLEFLIYFQGNSAPDKSGLPSDRFSAERTGGSVSTLTIQRTQQEDSAVYLCASSILFWGQGGLNTEAFFGQGTRLTVV.

V and J are TRBV5-5 and TRBJ1-1; 7 nucleotides align to TRBD1. J was trimmed by 1 base and V by 4 bases; bases with no gene match: 10. CDR1 and CDR2 from the germline V gene are SGHKS and YYEKEE (reference sequence). CDR3 length: 16 residues. The CDR3 sequence: CASSLPMTGKNTEAFF. DNA of the CDR3: TGTGCCAGCAGCCTACCGATGACAGGGAAGAACACTGAAGCTTTCTTT. Variable domain in full (rest from reference TRBV5-5 and TRBJ1-1): DAGVTQSPTHLIKTRGQQVTLRCSPISGHKSVSWYQQVLGQGPQFIFQYYEKEERGRGNFPDRFSARQFPNYSSELNVNALLLGDSALYLCASSLPMTGKNTEAFFGQGTRLTVV.

The chain joins TRBV27 to TRBJ2-3, with D possibly TRBD1 on 6 matching bases. V lost 5 bases and J lost 6, with 15 bases in between. This CDR3 spans 14 amino acids. Per germline, CDR1 MNHEY and CDR2 SMNVEV (reference sequence). CDR3 nucleotide sequence: TGTGCCAGCAGTCTAAGAGCCCAGGGGGATACGCAGTATTTT. Translation: CASSLRAQGDTQYF.

V usage is TRBV7-9 and J usage is TRBJ2-5; TRBD1 agrees at 11 bases. The CDR3 is 18 amino acids. From germline, CDR1 is SEHNR and CDR2 FQNEAQ (reference sequence). With V trimmed by 3 bases and J by 2 bases, 11 bases remained unmatched. CDR3: CASSLRGRGQGGQETQYF. The DNA for the CDR3 is TGTGCCAGCAGCTTGAGAGGGAGGGGACAGGGGGGTCAAGAGACCCAGTACTTC. Looking up the rest from reference TRBV7-9 and TRBJ2-5 gives the full variable domain: DTGVSQNPRHKITKRGQNVTFRCDPISEHNRLYWYRQTLGQGPEFLTYFQNEAQLEKSRLLSDRFSAERPKGSFSTLEIQRTEQGDSAMYLCASSLRGRGQGGQETQYFGPGTRLLVL.

V gene TRBV11-2 combines with J gene TRBJ2-7; 10 bases are a match to TRBD2. In germline, CDR1 is SGHAT, CDR2 FQNNGV. This CDR3 has 16 amino acids. The ends lost 5 bases at V and 0 bases at J; junction bases unmatched: 7. CDR3 in amino acids: CASSHGLAEVSYEQYF. In DNA form, the CDR3 reads TGTGCCAGCAGCCACGGACTAGCGGAAGTCTCCTACGAGCAGTACTTC.